The source of this T cell receptor beta chain is a study of identical twins. In its sample, this clonotype was seen a few times. This CDR3 is 15 amino acids long. V was pared by 5 bases and J by 5 bases, with 18 bases between. Germline V CDR1 and CDR2: LNHNV, YYDKDF (reference sequence). One entry per CDR3 protein results from TCRdb running MiXCR on the 5' RACE reads. This table has a few hundred thousand distinct CDR3 sequences, roughly 20% appearing once. V gene TRBV15 combines with J gene TRBJ2-5, with a tentative D call TRBD1 (6 bases). The sequence came from a man in his forties or fifties in good health. Source material: naive T cells sorted from blood. CDR3 amino acids: CATSPRQVGGETQYF. The CDR3 DNA follows: TGTGCCACCAGCCCACGACAGGTCGGTGGCGAGACCCAGTACTTC.